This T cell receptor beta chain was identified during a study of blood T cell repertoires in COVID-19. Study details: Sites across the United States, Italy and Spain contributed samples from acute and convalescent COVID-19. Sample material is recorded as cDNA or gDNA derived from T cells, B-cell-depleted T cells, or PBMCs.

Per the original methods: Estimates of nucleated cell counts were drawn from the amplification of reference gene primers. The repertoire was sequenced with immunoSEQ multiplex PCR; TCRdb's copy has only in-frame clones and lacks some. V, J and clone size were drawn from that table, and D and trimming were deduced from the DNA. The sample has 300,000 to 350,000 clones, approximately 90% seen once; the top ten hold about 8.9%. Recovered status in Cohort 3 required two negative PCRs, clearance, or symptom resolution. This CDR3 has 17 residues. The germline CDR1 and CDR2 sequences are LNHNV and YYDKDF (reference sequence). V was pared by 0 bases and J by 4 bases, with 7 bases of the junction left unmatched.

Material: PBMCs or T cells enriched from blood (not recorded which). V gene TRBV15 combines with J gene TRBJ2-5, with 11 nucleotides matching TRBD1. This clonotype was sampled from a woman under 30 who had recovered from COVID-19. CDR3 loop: CATSRDIGTGGLETQYF. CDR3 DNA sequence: TGTGCCACCAGCAGAGATATAGGGACAGGGGGACTAGAGACCCAGTACTTC.